The present T cell receptor (beta chain) was sequenced within a study of cytotoxic CD8 clonotypes in ibrutinib-treated CLL. Assay: immunoSEQ multiplex PCR; the TCRdb copy retains only in-frame clones and omits some. Of about 26,000 clones in the sample, 70% to 90% were seen once. Germline CDR1 and CDR2: SEHNR and FQNEAQ (reference sequence). V was cut by 5 bases and J by 2 bases, with 13 bases left in between. The CDR3 totals 14 residues. Sequences were derived from PBMCs, sampled after 24 months of ibrutinib treatment. The chain is built from TRBV7-9 and TRBJ2-7; TRBD2 might be the D (5 bases). The sequence was collected from a human donor with chronic lymphocytic leukemia. The CDR3 sequence: CASSATGRTYEQYF. CDR3 sequence (DNA): TGTGCCAGCAGCGCTACGGGAAGGACCTACGAGCAGTACTTC. Using reference TRBV7-9 and TRBJ2-7 for the parts outside the CDR3, the full variable domain is DTGVSQNPRHKITKRGQNVTFRCDPISEHNRLYWYRQTLGQGPEFLTYFQNEAQLEKSRLLSDRFSAERPKGSFSTLEIQRTEQGDSAMYLCASSATGRTYEQYFGPGTRLTVT.